This T cell receptor (beta chain) appears in the sequencing data of a study of CXCR3-negative and CXCR3-positive naive CD8 T cells. From germline, CDR1 is SGHTA and CDR2 FQGNSA. The CDR3 consists of 15 residues. Libraries of TRB cDNA were made by 5' RACE and carried UMIs. From its re-call of the 5' RACE reads, TCRdb lists each CDR3 protein once, without DNA. Recorded here are tens of thousands of distinct CDR3 sequences; the top ten clones represent about 1.4%. The receptor was isolated from a human donor in good health. Some clones in this sample may be carry-over from other donors' samples. The sequenced sample consisted of naive CXCR3- CD8+ T cells from blood. Subset described: CD45RO-CCR7+CD27+CD95- naive CD8+ T cells lacking CXCR3 (TNR3-). The chain uses TRBV7-2 and TRBJ2-7; the D gene TCRdb calls, TRBD1, cannot be checked with no DNA. CDR3 protein: CASSLRGQGDYEQYF.